Presented here are 15 T cell receptor beta chains from one specimen sequenced in a study of T cell responses to AZD1222 COVID-19 vaccine. Generated by immunoSEQ multiplex PCR, the TCRdb table keeps only in-frame clones and is missing some. The sample holds fewer than 85,000 clones, approximately 89% seen once. The starting material was peripheral blood, obtained on day 0 of AZD1222 vaccination. The receptor source for this set is an adult in good health.

The chain combines TRBV28 with TRBJ2-3; TRBD2 aligns across 11 bases. Germline V gene sequence: CDR1 MDHEN, CDR2 SYDVKM. There are 16 residues in the CDR3. V lost 7 bases and J lost 2; bases outside the gene matches: 8. This CDR3 is CASTGLAERHTDTQYF. The CDR3 bases are TGTGCCAGCACGGGACTAGCGGAGAGGCACACAGATACGCAGTATTTT.

The gene calls are TRBV6-5 and TRBJ1-1; D is uncertain. The V gene lost 6 bases and the J gene lost 1 base, with 9 bases spanning the gap. The germline gives CDR1 MNHEY, CDR2 SVGAGI. This CDR3 has 13 amino acids. The CDR3 region is CASRETGNTEAFF. CDR3 nucleotide sequence: TGTGCCAGCAGGGAGACGGGGAACACTGAAGCTTTCTTT.

The chain has TRBV18 and TRBJ2-7; D is unclear. CDR3 size: 13 residues. Trimming cost V 3 bases and J 0 bases, with 6 bases left between them. Germline CDR1 KGHSH, CDR2 LQKENI. The chain's CDR3 is CASSPTTSYEQYF. The CDR3 nucleotides are TGTGCCAGCTCACCCACCACCTCCTACGAGCAGTACTTC.

The J gene is TRBJ1-3, the V gene TRBV7-2; D is perhaps TRBD1 (6 bases). This CDR3 region has 15 residues. Germline values: CDR1 SGHTA, CDR2 FQGNSA. Trimming pared 5 bases from V and 0 bases from J, leaving 11 bases between. As DNA, the CDR3 is TGTGCCAGCAGCCCCGACAGGAGCTCTGGAAACACCATATATTTT. This encodes CASSPDRSSGNTIYF.

The V call is TRBV7-9, the J call TRBJ2-1; 12 nucleotides align to TRBD2. Germline values: CDR1 SEHNR, CDR2 FQNEAQ (reference sequence). The CDR3 loop spans 17 amino acids. The junction had 13 bases not matched to a gene; V was cut back by 5 bases and J by 8 bases. CDR3 region: CASSRFGTSGPGYEQFF. DNA for the CDR3: TGTGCCAGCAGCAGATTTGGGACTAGCGGGCCAGGGTATGAGCAGTTCTTC.

The chain links TRBV5-6 to TRBJ1-2; D unclear. Germline values: CDR1 SGHDT, CDR2 YYEEEE. The CDR3 extends over 14 amino acids. V was trimmed by 0 bases and J by 7 bases, leaving 13 bases between them. The CDR3 DNA follows: TGTGCCAGCAGCTTGGCCGTTGGGTTAGCTGGCTACACCTTC. Translating it yields CASSLAVGLAGYTF.

This clone was observed a few times. The chain employs TRBV24-1 and TRBJ1-2; D may be TRBD1 (5 bases). From germline, CDR1 is KGHDR and CDR2 SFDVKD. The V gene lost 6 bases and the J gene lost 7 bases, with 11 bases spanning the gap. The CDR3 is made up of 12 amino acids. CDR3 sequence: CATSRTGGGYTF. CDR3 DNA: TGTGCCACCAGTCGAACAGGTGGTGGCTACACCTTC.

The V gene is TRBV7-9, the J gene TRBJ2-4; D unresolved. The CDR3 totals 16 residues. Germline lookup yields CDR1 SEHNR and CDR2 FQNEAQ (reference sequence). V was cut by 3 bases and J by 0 bases, with 12 bases left in between. The CDR3, as DNA: TGTGCCAGCAGCTTTGATCGGGCTCAAGCCAAAAACATTCAGTACTTC. Translation gives CASSFDRAQAKNIQYF.

This clone is medium-sized in the sample. V is TRBV7-8 and J is TRBJ1-1; TRBD1 is a possible D gene (6 bases). The CDR3 has 12 residues. Germline assignment: CDR1 SGHVS and CDR2 FQNEAQ. The V end was cut by 8 bases, the J end by 7 bases, with 14 bases between. The CDR3 region is CASAIVRGEAFF. The CDR3 nucleotides read TGTGCCAGCGCTATAGTCAGGGGTGAAGCTTTCTTT.

V and J are TRBV18 and TRBJ1-5; 8 bases line up with TRBD1. The V gene end was trimmed by 2 bases and the J gene end by 6 bases; junction bases not matched to a gene: 6. Germline assignment: CDR1 KGHSH and CDR2 LQKENI. The CDR3 covers 15 residues. The CDR3 here is CASSPDRGYGQPQHF. As DNA, the CDR3 is TGTGCCAGCTCACCAGACAGGGGATATGGTCAGCCCCAGCATTTT.

This clone was found once. The chain is built from TRBV19 and TRBJ2-7; D ambiguous. V was shortened by 5 bases and J by 3 bases, with 11 bases between the two germline ends. The length of the CDR3 is 13 residues. CDR1 LNHDA and CDR2 SQIVND come from the germline V gene (reference sequence). CDR3 sequence: CASSPSPVYEQYF. The DNA of the CDR3 is TGTGCCAGTAGTCCCAGCCCAGTCTACGAGCAGTACTTC.

V and J are TRBV9 and TRBJ2-3, with a possible D match to TRBD2 (5 bases). Germline V gene sequence: CDR1 SGDLS, CDR2 YYNGEE. Deletions cut 5 bases from V and 1 base from J, with 17 bases between. This CDR3 has 16 amino acids. Written as DNA, the CDR3 is TGTGCCAGCAGTGTAAACGGGGTCTTAGGCACAGATACGCAGTATTTT. Translating it yields CASSVNGVLGTDTQYF.

In nucleotides, the CDR3 is TGTGCCAGCTCACCACGGGCCTCCTACGAGCAGTACTTC. This sequence encodes CASSPRASYEQYF. The J gene is TRBJ2-7, the V gene TRBV18; D ambiguous. The CDR3 covers 13 residues. V gave up 1 base and J gave up 0 bases, with 4 bases separating them. Germline CDR1 reads KGHSH; CDR2 reads LQKENI.

The rearrangement links TRBV24-1 to TRBJ1-2; TRBD1 is a possible D gene (5 bases). In germline, CDR1 is KGHDR, CDR2 SFDVKD. CDR3 length: 14 amino acids. V lost 1 base, J lost 6 bases, and 11 bases lay in between. The chain's CDR3 is CATSDFGGADGYTF. CDR3 nucleotide sequence: TGTGCCACCAGTGATTTTGGGGGTGCCGATGGCTACACCTTC.

The J gene is TRBJ2-1, the V gene TRBV10-1; tentative D call: TRBD2 (6 bases). In germline, CDR1 is WNHNN, CDR2 SYGVQD (reference sequence). Trimming pared 3 bases from V and 0 bases from J, leaving 9 bases between. This CDR3 contains 15 residues. This CDR3 reads CASSDGGCSYNEQFF. CDR3 in DNA: TGCGCCAGCAGTGATGGGGGGTGCTCCTACAATGAGCAGTTCTTC.